These 8 T cell receptor beta chains were sequenced from one sample in a study of T cell responses to AZD1222 COVID-19 vaccine. Profiling relied on immunoSEQ multiplex PCR, and the TCRdb table lists in-frame clones only, not all of them. Here the sample spans some 130,000 clones, about nine tenths being singletons. The input for sequencing was peripheral blood, taken on day 0 of AZD1222 vaccination. The receptors here all came from an adult in good health.

The rearrangement links TRBV5-1 to TRBJ2-6; 14 bases line up with TRBD2. The length of the CDR3 is 22 residues. Germline assignment: CDR1 SGHRS and CDR2 YFSETQ. Trimming took 0 bases from V and 3 from J; bases not matched to a gene: 14. The CDR3 DNA reads TGCGCCAGCAGCTTGGCCGGACTAGCGGGGGGAGTACCTCCGTTTGGGGCCAACGTCCTGACTTTC. It is translated as CASSLAGLAGGVPPFGANVLTF. The full variable domain, completed using reference TRBV5-1 and TRBJ2-6, is KAGVTQTPRYLIKTRGQQVTLSCSPISGHRSVSWYQQTPGQGLQFLFEYFSETQRNKGNFPGRFSGRQFSNSRSEMNVSTLELGDSALYLCASSLAGLAGGVPPFGANVLTFGAGSRLTVL.

V and J are TRBV15 and TRBJ1-1; D is undetermined. Germline CDR1 and CDR2: LNHNV and YYDKDF (reference sequence). Deletions cut 0 bases from V and 11 bases from J, with 13 bases between. The CDR3 is made up of 13 amino acids. In DNA, the CDR3 is TGTGCCACCAGCAGAGATAAGTTGGGAGCGGCTTTCTTT. Translated, it gives CATSRDKLGAAFF.

The chain uses TRBV7-9 and TRBJ2-7; the D call may be TRBD1 or TRBD2 (5 bases each). The germline V gene has CDR1 SEHNR and CDR2 FQNEAQ (reference sequence). Trimming stripped 5 bases from V and 2 bases from J, with 19 bases between. There are 16 residues in the CDR3. In nucleotides, the CDR3 is TGTGCCAGCAGCACCCATTCCGGCAGGGACCCCTACGAGCAGTACTTC. Amino acids: CASSTHSGRDPYEQYF.

CDR3 region: CATSPRVGANYGYTF. The DNA for the CDR3 is TGTGCCACCAGTCCCAGGGTAGGGGCAAACTATGGCTACACCTTC. The chain uses TRBV24-1 and TRBJ1-2; TRBD1 might be the D (5 bases). Germline lookup yields CDR1 KGHDR and CDR2 SFDVKD. The CDR3 spans 15 residues. V was shortened by 6 bases and J by 2 bases, with 15 bases between the two germline ends.

J is TRBJ2-7 and V is TRBV5-1; D is possibly TRBD1 (6 bases). CDR3 size: 14 residues. V was cut by 1 base and J by 0 bases, with 8 bases left in between. CDR1 is SGHRS and CDR2 is YFSETQ in the germline V gene. CDR3 amino acids: CASSLTGSSYEQYF. In DNA, the CDR3 is TGCGCCAGCAGCTTGACAGGGAGCTCCTACGAGCAGTACTTC.

V usage is TRBV7-8 and J usage is TRBJ2-6, with D perhaps matching TRBD1 or TRBD2 (5 bases each). Germline CDR1 and CDR2: SGHVS and FQNEAQ. V was clipped by 0 bases and J by 4 bases, with 10 bases between them. This CDR3 is 16 amino acids long. The CDR3 coding sequence is TGTGCCAGCAGCTTAGCGGGGACGTCCGGGGCCAACGTCCTGACTTTC. Translated, it gives CASSLAGTSGANVLTF. Combining the CDR3 with reference TRBV7-8 and TRBJ2-6 gives the whole variable domain GAGVSQSPRYKVAKRGQDVALRCDPISGHVSLFWYQQALGQGPEFLTYFQNEAQLDKSGLPSDRFFAERPEGSVSTLKIQRTQQEDSAVYLCASSLAGTSGANVLTFGAGSRLTVL.

The chain recombines TRBV10-3 with TRBJ2-1; 8 positions match TRBD2. The germline CDR1 and CDR2 sequences are ENHRY and SYGVKD. Unmatched junction bases numbered 14, after V lost 6 bases and J lost 7 bases. The CDR3 loop spans 16 amino acids. This chain's CDR3 is CAISLRLGGGPNEQFF. The CDR3 nucleotides read TGTGCCATCAGCCTTAGATTAGGCGGGGGGCCAAATGAGCAGTTCTTC.

V is TRBV28 and J is TRBJ2-7, with D tentatively TRBD2 (5 bases). Per the germline V gene, CDR1 is MDHEN and CDR2 is SYDVKM. V shed 2 bases and J shed 5 bases, with 16 bases lying between them. This CDR3 has 15 residues. This chain's CDR3 is CASSLDGGRLNEQYF. The CDR3 nucleotides are TGTGCCAGCAGTTTAGACGGAGGACGCCTCAACGAGCAGTACTTC.